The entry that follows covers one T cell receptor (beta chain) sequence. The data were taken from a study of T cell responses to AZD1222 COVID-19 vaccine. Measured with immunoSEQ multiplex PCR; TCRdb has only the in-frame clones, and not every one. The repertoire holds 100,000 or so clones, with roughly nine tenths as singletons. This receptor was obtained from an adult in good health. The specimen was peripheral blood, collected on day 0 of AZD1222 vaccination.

CDR3 loop: CASSGTARYTEAFF. The DNA for the CDR3 is TGCGCCAGCAGCGGCACCGCGCGGTACACTGAAGCTTTCTTT. V gene TRBV5-1 combines with J gene TRBJ1-1; no definite D call. V gave up 4 bases and J gave up 3 bases, with 13 bases separating them. The CDR3 consists of 14 residues. Germline values: CDR1 SGHRS, CDR2 YFSETQ.